These 27 T cell receptor beta chains were sequenced from one sample in a study of shared T cell receptors in the human thymus (dated by TCRdb to the early 2020s). Libraries came from the immunoSEQ multiplex PCR assay. The immuneACCESS repertoire file appears here via TCRdb, limited to in-frame rearrangements. These files lack a portion of the clones; in checked studies, under half of the deficit traces to unresolved V genes, and the cause of the others is not known. The sample yields more than 550,000 clones; approximately 85% were counted once. The leading ten clones occupy roughly 0.01% of the sample. These data were also filed under a second study, of human thymus T cells.

The sequencing sample was made of thymocytes. The receptors derive from a girl in the first two years of life with a congenital heart defect. Donor details come from another sample of the same person, matched by shared clones.

This rearrangement joins TRBV4-1 to TRBJ1-6; tentative D call: TRBD1 (6 bases). The germline V gene has CDR1 MGHRA and CDR2 YSYEKL. The CDR3 covers 17 residues. Trimming cost V 5 bases and J 7 bases, with 21 bases left between them. The CDR3 sequence: CASSFHWGPRRNSPLHF. In DNA, the CDR3 is TGCGCCAGCAGCTTTCACTGGGGGCCGAGGAGGAATTCACCCCTCCACTTT.

The chain couples TRBV29-1 to TRBJ2-7; tentatively, D is TRBD2 (5 bases). Trimming shortened V by 6 bases and J by 7 bases, and 13 bases separated the two germline ends. In germline, CDR1 is SQVTM, CDR2 ANQGSEA. The CDR3 consists of 11 residues. The DNA of the CDR3 is TGCAGCGTCGATCGGTCGGGGGAGCAGTACTTC. This translates into CSVDRSGEQYF.

With regard to this clone: One junction end does not reproduce the germline sequence, and a read error may be involved. The rearrangement links TRBV7-2 to TRBJ2-7, with 13 bases lining up with TRBD2. Germline CDR1 SGHTA, CDR2 FQGNSA. This CDR3 is built from 16 residues. CDR3 nucleotides: TGTGCCAGCAGCATTGGGACTAGCGGGACTCCCTACGGGCAGTACTTC. It translates to CASSIGTSGTPYGQYF.

This clone was observed once. This chain joins TRBV10-3 and TRBJ2-3; D ambiguous. Trimming stripped 2 bases from V and 5 bases from J, with 8 bases between. This CDR3 region has 13 residues. Germline values: CDR1 ENHRY, CDR2 SYGVKD. In nucleotides, the CDR3 is TGTGCCATCAGTGAGGTGGCTTTAGATACGCAGTATTTT. It specifies CAISEVALDTQYF.

This chain links TRBV2 with TRBJ1-6; D gene uncertain. Trimming removed 3 bases at V and 9 bases at J, with 24 bases between. This CDR3 is built from 18 residues. Germline CDR1 is SNHLY and CDR2 is FYNNEI. CDR3 in amino acids: CASSDASRMDENGSPLHF. The CDR3 bases are TGTGCCAGCAGTGACGCTAGCAGAATGGACGAAAATGGTTCACCCCTCCACTTT.

CDR3 region: CASTPNETELEKLFF. CDR3 sequence (DNA): TGTGCCAGCACTCCTAACGAGACAGAACTTGAAAAACTGTTTTTT. The gene calls are TRBV6-5 and TRBJ1-4; weak D call: TRBD1 (5 bases). The CDR3 sequence is 15 residues long. Trimming shortened V by 7 bases and J by 7 bases, and 19 bases separated the two germline ends. The germline CDR1 and CDR2 sequences are MNHEY and SVGAGI.

This clone appeared once. The rearrangement uses TRBV7-9 and TRBJ1-2; 7 positions agree with TRBD1. J lost 4 bases, V lost 0 bases, and 2 bases had no gene match. CDR3 length: 14 amino acids. Germline CDR1 SEHNR, CDR2 FQNEAQ (reference sequence). CDR3 protein: CASSLATGFYGYTF. The CDR3 nucleotides read TGTGCCAGCAGCTTAGCGACAGGGTTCTATGGCTACACCTTC.

This clone came up a few times. The chain combines TRBV18 with TRBJ1-6, with a tentative D call TRBD1 (6 bases). Germline lookup yields CDR1 KGHSH and CDR2 LQKENI. V lost 0 bases to trimming and J lost 8 bases, with 17 bases between them. CDR3 size: 17 residues. CDR3 coding DNA: TGTGCCAGCTCACCACCAGGCACAGGGTTAGGGGATTCACCCCTCCACTTT. Residues: CASSPPGTGLGDSPLHF.

The V and J genes are TRBV4-3 and TRBJ1-1, with 10 bases that match TRBD1. V lost 4 bases to trimming and J lost 1 base; unmatched junction nucleotides: 9. Germline assignment: CDR1 LGHNA and CDR2 YSLEER. This CDR3 is 17 amino acids long. CDR3 coding DNA: TGCGCCAGCAGCCCGCACCCGACAGGGGGCGGGAACACTGAAGCTTTCTTT. Its protein is CASSPHPTGGGNTEAFF.

V gene TRBV29-1 combines with J gene TRBJ2-1; TRBD2 might be the D (6 bases). V shed 7 bases and J shed 2 bases, with 24 bases lying between them. The CDR3 sequence is 17 residues long. Germline V gene data show CDR1 as SQVTM and CDR2 as ANQGSEA. The CDR3 sequence is CSASWAGTPQAYNEQFF. CDR3 nucleotide sequence: TGCAGCGCATCATGGGCGGGGACGCCTCAAGCCTACAATGAGCAGTTCTTC.

This sequence joins TRBV28 and TRBJ1-2; a weak D match, TRBD1 (6 bases). The germline gives CDR1 MDHEN, CDR2 SYDVKM. Deletions cut 6 bases from V and 6 bases from J, with 23 bases between. This CDR3 spans 16 amino acids. The CDR3 DNA sequence: TGTGCCAGCAGACCCACCCCAGGGGCCCCTTCCCATGGCTACACCTTC. This sequence encodes CASRPTPGAPSHGYTF.

This rearrangement joins TRBV5-4 to TRBJ2-5; 7 nucleotides align to TRBD2. V dropped 3 bases and J dropped 2; count of bases not matched to a gene: 13. This CDR3 spans 17 amino acids. The V gene's germline CDR1 is SGHNT and CDR2 YYREEE (reference sequence). The CDR3 nucleotides read TGTGCCAGCAGCTCACCTCCAGGGAGGGTAACTCAAGAGACCCAGTACTTC. Encoded protein: CASSSPPGRVTQETQYF.

The rearrangement joins TRBV6-6 to TRBJ2-1, with 10 bases matching TRBD2. The CDR3 spans 15 residues. CDR1 MNHNY and CDR2 SVGAGI come from the germline V gene (reference sequence). V dropped 3 bases and J dropped 9; count of bases not matched to a gene: 8. CDR3 sequence: CASSYRLAGGVEQFF. As DNA, the CDR3 is TGTGCCAGCAGTTATAGACTAGCGGGCGGGGTTGAGCAGTTCTTC.

This clone was detected once. The rearrangement joins TRBV5-1 to TRBJ2-7; TRBD1 agrees at 8 bases. CDR1 is SGHRS, CDR2 YFSETQ, per germline. This CDR3 has 16 amino acids. V shed 6 bases, J shed 0 bases, and the junction held 11 bases outside the gene matches. This chain's CDR3 is CASNRDTGTGSYEQYF. CDR3 DNA sequence: TGCGCCAGCAACCGGGACACCGGGACAGGCTCCTACGAGCAGTACTTC.

V and J are TRBV21-1 and TRBJ2-1; TRBD2, the D gene given by the table, was not confirmed from the DNA. TRBV21-1 is described as a pseudogene. The CDR3 has 18 amino acids. For the CDR3, the DNA is TGTGCCAGCACCGGTGGGCTAGCGGGGCCCAGCTCCTACAATGAGCAGTTCTTC. Translated, it gives CASTGGLAGPSSYNEQFF.

V gene TRBV6-1 combines with J gene TRBJ2-5; TRBD1 might be the D (5 bases). The germline V gene encodes CDR1 MNHNS and CDR2 SASEGT. The CDR3 runs to 17 residues. Trimming took 3 bases from V and 4 from J, leaving 21 bases between them. CDR3 DNA sequence: TGTGCCAGCAGTGAGAGTAGGGGTGATAGAGCCGGAGAGACCCAGTACTTC. Encoded protein: CASSESRGDRAGETQYF.

V usage is TRBV18 and J usage is TRBJ2-3, with D possibly TRBD1 on 6 matching bases. There are 16 residues in the CDR3. V was pared by 3 bases and J by 0 bases, with 13 bases between. Germline V gene lookup returns CDR1 KGHSH and CDR2 LQKENI. For the CDR3, the DNA is TGTGCCAGCTCACCCCACAGGGCAAAAAGCACAGATACGCAGTATTTT. Its translation: CASSPHRAKSTDTQYF.

The chain carries TRBV10-1 and TRBJ1-5; maybe TRBD1 (5 bases). The CDR3 extends over 14 amino acids. The germline V gene has CDR1 WNHNN and CDR2 SYGVQD (reference sequence). V was shortened by 2 bases and J by 6 bases, with 11 bases between the two germline ends. The CDR3 DNA follows: TGCGCCAGCAGTGAGGGGGCAGAAGGTCAGCCCCAGCATTTT. Protein sequence: CASSEGAEGQPQHF.

The chain uses TRBV7-2 and TRBJ1-1; D may be TRBD1 (5 bases). The CDR3 runs 13 residues. Germline CDR1 and CDR2: SGHTA and FQGNSA. Trimming stripped 5 bases from V and 6 bases from J, with 13 bases between. CDR3 amino acids: CASSLRTTPEAFF. The DNA of the CDR3 is TGTGCCAGCAGCCTCCGGACAACTCCTGAAGCTTTCTTT. Full variable domain (missing parts from reference TRBV7-2 and TRBJ1-1): GAGVSQSPSNKVTEKGKDVELRCDPISGHTALYWYRQSLGQGLEFLIYFQGNSAPDKSGLPSDRFSAERTGGSVSTLTIQRTQQEDSAVYLCASSLRTTPEAFFGQGTRLTVV.

The chain is built from TRBV14 and TRBJ2-3, with 15 bases aligning to TRBD2. The CDR3 has 19 amino acids. The J segment lost 4 bases and the V segment lost 5 bases, leaving 13 bases of the junction unmatched. Germline lookup yields CDR1 SGHDN and CDR2 FVKESK. CDR3 sequence reads: CASSSPGLAGGPHADTQYF. For the CDR3, the DNA is TGTGCCAGCAGCTCCCCCGGACTAGCGGGGGGGCCTCATGCAGATACGCAGTATTTT.

The CDR3 loop is CASSSIGGGAFEQYF. Written as DNA, the CDR3 is TGTGCCAGCAGCTCAATCGGTGGGGGGGCGTTCGAGCAGTACTTC. The chain combines TRBV5-5 with TRBJ2-7, with D tentatively TRBD2 (7 bases). The germline gives CDR1 SGHKS, CDR2 YYEKEE (reference sequence). The germline V and J ends were trimmed by 3 bases and 6 bases, with 19 bases remaining between them. The CDR3 loop spans 15 amino acids.

The chain is built from TRBV27 and TRBJ1-2; TRBD1 agrees at 8 bases. Germline CDR1 and CDR2: MNHEY and SMNVEV (reference sequence). Trimming took 2 bases from V and 7 from J; bases not matched to a gene: 30. The CDR3 is 22 amino acids. The CDR3 bases are TGTGCCAGCAGTTTAAGGGCGCCTTATTTGGACAGGGATCCACCTACTTGCTGTGGCTACACCTTC. Its translation is CASSLRAPYLDRDPPTCCGYTF.

This chain joins TRBV6-6 and TRBJ1-5; 11 nucleotides agree with TRBD1. From germline, CDR1 is MNHNY and CDR2 SVGAGI (reference sequence). J gave up 6 bases and V 6 bases, and 7 bases lay outside the gene matches. CDR3 length: 15 amino acids. The CDR3 nucleotides are TGTGCCAGCAGAAGCGCCGGGACAGGGGGTCAGCCCCAGCATTTT. Protein: CASRSAGTGGQPQHF.

This chain connects TRBV2 to TRBJ1-2, with D possibly matching TRBD1 (5 bases). This CDR3 has 13 residues. V dropped 1 base and J dropped 4 bases, with 7 bases sitting between them. The V gene's germline CDR1 is SNHLY and CDR2 FYNNEI. In DNA, the CDR3 is TGTGCCAGCAGTGAAGTGGGGGGCTATGGCTACACCTTC. It codes for CASSEVGGYGYTF.

The chain combines TRBV28 with TRBJ1-6; D not certain. The CDR3 extends over 14 amino acids. Trimming removed 5 bases from V and 11 bases from J, with 16 bases in between. Per germline, CDR1 MDHEN and CDR2 SYDVKM. The CDR3 here is CASSKVLGRTPLHF. In DNA form, the CDR3 reads TGTGCCAGCAGTAAGGTGTTGGGCCGAACACCCCTCCACTTT. The entire variable domain, with the rest obtained from reference TRBV28 and TRBJ1-6, is as follows: DVKVTQSSRYLVKRTGEKVFLECVQDMDHENMFWYRQDPGLGLRLIYFSYDVKMKEKGDIPEGYSVSREKKERFSLILESASTNQTSMYLCASSKVLGRTPLHFGNGTRLTVT.

The chain is built from TRBV30 and TRBJ2-1, with 10 bases aligning to TRBD2. In germline, CDR1 is GTSNPN, CDR2 SVGIG (reference sequence). The CDR3 length is 15 residues. V shed 4 bases, J shed 9 bases, and the junction held 12 bases outside the gene matches. CDR3: CAWIRPLAGAGEQFF. As DNA, the CDR3 is TGTGCCTGGATAAGGCCCCTAGCGGGGGCCGGTGAGCAGTTCTTC. The variable domain in full, with the rest retrieved from reference TRBV30 and TRBJ2-1, is SQTIHQWPATLVQPVGSPLSLECTVEGTSNPNLYWYRQAAGRGLQLLFYSVGIGQISSEVPQNLSASRPQDRQFILSSKKLLLSDSGFYLCAWIRPLAGAGEQFFGPGTRLTVL.

The CDR3 nucleotides are TGTGCCAGTAAGGGGCTAGCGGGGAGAAATGAGCAGTTCTTC. This encodes CASKGLAGRNEQFF. The chain links TRBV19 to TRBJ2-1; 9 bases are shared with TRBD2. V lost 7 bases and J lost 7; bases outside the gene matches: 8. CDR1 LNHDA and CDR2 SQIVND come from the germline V gene (reference sequence). CDR3 length: 14 amino acids.